Listed below are T cell receptor beta chains from one sample, sequenced in a study of cytomegalovirus exposure and HLA in healthy donors. Assay used: immunoSEQ multiplex PCR; TCRdb lists only in-frame clones, some missing. The top ten hold around 1.2% of the sample, which has about 130,000 clones, 70% to 80% seen once. Sample: PBMCs. The receptors shown here come from a middle-aged man in good health and CMV-seronegative. CDR3s include the opening cysteine and the closing phenylalanine or tryptophan. D genes are given only for firm matches. Size is stated for part of the rows, as once, few or many counts, or as a class when the clone is expanded.

TRBJ1-1 - - TRBV6-5 13 TGTGCCAGCAGGCCTCGCGTGAGGGCTGAAGCTTTCTTT CASRPRVRAEAFF
TRBJ1-1 - - TRBV2 14 TGTGCCAGCAGTAAGCAGGGTAGCTCCACTGAAGCTTTCTTT CASSKQGSSTEAFF
TRBJ1-1 - - TRBV2 12 TGTGCCAGCAGCGGACACCCCACTGAAGCTTTCTTT CASSGHPTEAFF
TRBJ2-7 TRBD1 - TRBV5-4 16 TGTGCCAGCAGCCCGGGCCAGGACAGGGGCTTATACGAGCAGTACTTC CASSPGQDRGLYEQYF
TRBJ2-5 - - TRBV18 14 TGTGCCAGCTCACCACTTCCCAGGGGAGAGACCCAGTACTTC CASSPLPRGETQYF
TRBJ1-6 TRBD1 few TRBV28 13 TGTGCCAATAGGGAGACAGGGTCTTCACCCCTCCACTTT CANRETGSSPLHF
TRBJ2-1 TRBD1 - TRBV19 16 TGTGCCAGTAGTCCCTCCTTTTGGACAGGGGACAATGAGCAGTTCTTC CASSPSFWTGDNEQFF
TRBJ1-1 TRBD1 - TRBV5-1 15 TGCGCCAGCAGCTGGGTCCCGGGACAGGGACGTGAAGCTTTCTTT CASSWVPGQGREAFF
TRBJ1-5 - - TRBV19 15 TGTGCCAGTAGTATTAGTGGTGTAAGCAATCAGCCCCAGCATTTT CASSISGVSNQPQHF
TRBJ2-3 - - TRBV5-8 16 TGTGCCAGCAGCTTGATTTCCAGGGTGAACACAGATACGCAGTATTTT CASSLISRVNTDTQYF
TRBJ1-6 TRBD1 - TRBV5-6 18 TGTGCCAGCAGCTTGTTTATGACAGGGACGTCGGGGAATTCACCCCTCCACTTT CASSLFMTGTSGNSPLHF
TRBJ2-7 TRBD1 - TRBV9 13 TGTGCCAGCAGCGTCTCAGGGGGCTACGAGCAGTACTTC CASSVSGGYEQYF
TRBJ2-4 - - TRBV28 16 TGTGCCAGCAGTCGGACAGTCGAGATAGCCAAAAACATTCAGTACTTC CASSRTVEIAKNIQYF
TRBJ2-3 - - TRBV9 13 TGTGCCAGCAGTATAGACTCCACAGATACGCAGTATTTT CASSIDSTDTQYF
TRBJ2-5 - once TRBV7-2 13 TGTGCCAGCAGCGCACAGGGGAGGCAGACCCAGTACTTC CASSAQGRQTQYF
TRBJ2-2 - - TRBV7-9 15 TGTGCCAGCAGCTTACCTGGTCTCGGGACCGGGGAGCTGTTTTTT CASSLPGLGTGELFF
TRBJ2-5 TRBD1 - TRBV9 15 TGTGCCAGCAGCACCCAGACAGGGGGCCAAGAGACCCAGTACTTC CASSTQTGGQETQYF
TRBJ2-7 - - TRBV27 14 TGTGCCAGCAGTTTATATTTCGGGGACTACGAGCAGTACTTC CASSLYFGDYEQYF
TRBJ1-2 - - TRBV28 15 TGTGCCAGCAGTTCCGGGGACTTGTCTAACTATGGCTACACCTTC CASSSGDLSNYGYTF
TRBJ1-1 - - TRBV9 13 TGTGCCAGCAGCGAAGGGAGGAACACTGAAGCTTTCTTT CASSEGRNTEAFF
TRBJ1-5 - once TRBV7-9 12 TGTGCCAGCAGCTGGCCGGGGGGGCCCCAGCATTTT CASSWPGGPQHF
TRBJ1-5 TRBD1 - TRBV28 16 TGTGCCAGCAGTTCCCGGACAGGGATAGGGAATCAGCCCCAGCATTTT CASSSRTGIGNQPQHF
TRBJ2-2 - - TRBV10-1 16 TGCGCCAGCAGTGATGTTTGGACACAGAACACCGGGGAGCTGTTTTTT CASSDVWTQNTGELFF
TRBJ2-7 TRBD2 few TRBV6-1 15 TGTGCCAGCAGTGCACCTAGCGGGAGCTCCTACGAGCAGTACTTC CASSAPSGSSYEQYF
TRBJ2-3 - - TRBV5-1 14 TGCGCCAGCAGCTTGTATCGGGGTTCAGATACGCAGTATTTT CASSLYRGSDTQYF
TRBJ2-1 TRBD2 - TRBV7-2 15 TGTGCCAGCAGCCGCTCCGGGACTATTTACAATGAGCAGTTCTTC CASSRSGTIYNEQFF
TRBJ2-7 TRBD2 - TRBV28 15 TGTGCCAGCAGTTTCCCGACTAGCGGTATCTACGAGCAGTACTTC CASSFPTSGIYEQYF
TRBJ2-2 TRBD2 - TRBV10-3 18 TGTGCCATCAGTGAAACTCTAGCGGGAGGGCCAGGAGGCGGGGAGCTGTTTTTT CAISETLAGGPGGGELFF
TRBJ1-4 - - TRBV19 15 TGTGCCAGTAGTATACCAAGGGACATCTTTGAAAAACTGTTTTTT CASSIPRDIFEKLFF
TRBJ2-3 TRBD1 - TRBV29-1 17 TGCAGCGTTGAAATCCCCTCGACAGGGCTGGGCACAGATACGCAGTATTTT CSVEIPSTGLGTDTQYF
TRBJ2-7 TRBD1 - TRBV23-1 16 TGCGCCAGCAGTCACCGGGACAGGGAATGGTCCTACGAGCAGTACTTC CASSHRDREWSYEQYF
TRBJ1-5 TRBD1 - TRBV10-3 14 TGTGCCATACAGGGACAGGGTATTAATCAGCCCCAGCATTTT CAIQGQGINQPQHF
TRBJ2-1 TRBD2 - TRBV28 14 TGTGCCAGCAGTTTCCGACAGACTAGCGGGAGGACCCTCTTC CASSFRQTSGRTLF
TRBJ1-5 TRBD1 - TRBV6-5 15 TGTGCCAGCAGTTCGACAGGGGTCTTAAATCAGCCCCAGCATTTT CASSSTGVLNQPQHF
TRBJ1-5 - - TRBV2 14 TGTGCCAGCAGCGCACAGGGTAGCAATCAGCCCCAGCATTTT CASSAQGSNQPQHF
TRBJ1-2 - - TRBV7-2 15 TGTGCCAGCAGCCCGCGACAGGTAGCTAACTATGGCTACACCTTC CASSPRQVANYGYTF
TRBJ2-2 TRBD2 - TRBV27 15 TGTGCCACCGGGGTAGCGGGAGAAGGCACCGGGGAGCTGTTTTTT CATGVAGEGTGELFF
TRBJ2-3 TRBD2 - TRBV7-2 15 TGTGCCAGCAGCTTTACCGGGACTAGCACCGATACGCAGTATTTT CASSFTGTSTDTQYF
TRBJ1-1 TRBD1 - TRBV2 14 TGTGCCAGCAGTGGGGGACAGGGGAACACTGAAGCTTTCTTT CASSGGQGNTEAFF
TRBJ2-1 TRBD1 - TRBV14 14 TGTGCCAGCAGCAGAAATAGAGGGGGCAATGAGCAACTCTTC CASSRNRGGNEQLF
TRBJ2-7 - - TRBV18 15 TGTGCCAGCTCCCTGGCAGGGGACGGCTCCTACGAGCAGTACTTC CASSLAGDGSYEQYF
TRBJ2-7 - - TRBV6-5 13 TGTGCCAGCAGTTACGGTCGGGGAGGCGAGCAGTACTTC CASSYGRGGEQYF
TRBJ2-1 TRBD1 - TRBV11-3 16 TGTGCCAGCAGCGCAGACGGGACAGGGGCCTACAATGAGCAGTTCTTC CASSADGTGAYNEQFF
TRBJ1-1 - - TRBV10-3 13 TGTGCCATCAGTGCCCGGGGTATTAGTGGCGCTTTCTTT CAISARGISGAFF
TRBJ2-7 - - TRBV7-2 15 TGTGCCAGCAGCCGGAAAGTCGACTGGGAGTACGAGCAGTACTTC CASSRKVDWEYEQYF